This note documents a single TCR beta chain sequence. Its antigen is not known. The V end was cut by 4 bases, the J end by 3 bases, with 12 bases between. Germline CDR1 reads MGHRA; CDR2 reads YSYEKL. The CDR3 loop spans 14 amino acids. As processed by the authors: Without quality scores, immunoSEQ junctional reads could not be filtered like full-length reads. Clones were read by immunoSEQ multiplex PCR, and TCRdb kept only the in-frame ones, dropping some. The D gene and trimming were derived from the DNA, and the V and J assignments and clone size from that table. The sample has about 2.1 million clones, about 93% seen once. Terminally differentiated effector memory CD45RA+ cells were excluded by CCR7 positive selection of CD45RO-negative cells. This specimen comes from a study of shared clonotypes between healthy human individuals. Study-wide findings and caveats: Sampling covered nothing but blood. Tissue TCR repertoires likely differ from those found in blood. Clonotypes shared by all four sorted-subset donors had higher generation probabilities than non-shared clonotypes.

The sequencing sample was made of naive CD8+ T cells from PBMCs. V is TRBV4-1 and J is TRBJ1-1; tentative D call: TRBD1 (6 bases). This receptor was obtained from a man aged 18 to 30 in good health. Some clones in this sample may be carry-over from other donors' samples. The CDR3 sequence: CASSPRGTDTEAFF. The CDR3 DNA follows: TGCGCCAGCAGCCCCAGGGGAACGGACACTGAAGCTTTCTTT.